The 31 T cell receptor beta chains given below trace back to one sample, sequenced in a study of Ad26.COV2.S vaccination and SARS-CoV-2 variants. Treatment indicated: some 19 received Ad26.COV2.S at low or high dose, single or two shots; about 5 received placebo; per-sample allocation not given. Specimen acquisition occurred on day 63 following the initial vaccine or placebo injection. TCRdb keeps only in-frame clones here, not all; method: immunoSEQ multiplex PCR. Of some 400,000 clones listed, approximately 90% are singletons. The sample in question was peripheral blood, obtained in a trial of Ad26.COV2.S vaccine versus placebo. All receptors come from a person aged 18-65 years who received the Ad26.COV2.S COVID-19 vaccine or a placebo.

This sequence joins TRBV28 and TRBJ2-7; D perhaps matches TRBD1 (6 bases). The CDR3 runs to 16 residues. V was clipped by 6 bases and J by 2 bases, with 20 bases between them. Germline-derived CDR1 and CDR2 are MDHEN and SYDVKM. CDR3: CASSSHYGQRTYEQYF. CDR3 nucleotide sequence: TGTGCCAGCAGCTCTCATTACGGACAGAGAACCTACGAGCAGTACTTC.

The genes are TRBV18 and TRBJ1-2; 9 nucleotides align to TRBD1. CDR3 length: 14 amino acids. V shed 7 bases and J 13 bases; nucleotides not matched to a gene: 16. Looked up from germline, CDR1 is KGHSH and CDR2 is LQKENI. The CDR3 DNA reads TGTGCCAGCTTACCGGGACAGGGTGTATCAGTTGCCACCTTC. Translating gives CASLPGQGVSVATF.

V gene TRBV4-1 combines with J gene TRBJ2-7, with 10 bases aligning to TRBD2. There are 16 residues in the CDR3. CDR1 is MGHRA, CDR2 YSYEKL, per germline. The junction had 9 bases not matched to a gene; V was cut back by 0 bases and J by 7 bases. CDR3 loop: CASSQDQPSGRYEQYF. CDR3 sequence (DNA): TGCGCCAGCAGCCAAGATCAACCTAGCGGGAGATATGAGCAGTACTTC.

The chain is built from TRBV9 and TRBJ2-1; 12 bases align to TRBD2. Germline CDR1 is SGDLS and CDR2 is YYNGEE. V was pared by 4 bases and J by 7 bases, with 12 bases of the junction left unmatched. This CDR3 is built from 17 residues. The CDR3 reads CASSPHLAGGPYNEQFF. In nucleotides, the CDR3 is TGTGCCAGCAGCCCTCACCTAGCGGGAGGGCCATATAATGAGCAGTTCTTC.

This clone was observed a handful of times. The rearrangement uses TRBV14 and TRBJ2-7, with TRBD2 matching 11 bases. This CDR3 spans 16 amino acids. Unmatched junction bases numbered 6, after V lost 2 bases and J lost 3 bases. CDR1 and CDR2 from the germline V gene are SGHDN and FVKESK. CDR3 region: CASSQNLAGGVYEQYF. The CDR3 DNA sequence: TGTGCCAGCAGCCAAAATCTAGCGGGAGGAGTCTACGAGCAGTACTTC.

This clone was recorded many times. The chain recombines TRBV30 with TRBJ1-3, with D unresolved. The CDR3 is 11 residues long. CDR1 GTSNPN and CDR2 SVGIG come from the germline V gene (reference sequence). V was clipped by 0 bases and J by 6 bases, with 3 bases between them. CDR3 amino acids: CAWSVKNTIYF. The DNA for the CDR3 is TGTGCCTGGAGTGTAAAAAACACCATATATTTT. Full variable domain (outside the CDR3, taken from reference TRBV30 and TRBJ1-3): SQTIHQWPATLVQPVGSPLSLECTVEGTSNPNLYWYRQAAGRGLQLLFYSVGIGQISSEVPQNLSASRPQDRQFILSSKKLLLSDSGFYLCAWSVKNTIYFGEGSWLTVV.

The chain joins TRBV3-1 (or the pseudogene TRBV3-2) to TRBJ2-1; D unresolved. This CDR3 contains 12 residues. V was pared by 8 bases and J by 8 bases, with 13 bases between. Germline-derived CDR1 and CDR2 are LGHDT and YNNKEL (reference sequence). Here the CDR3 reads CASSIGNDEQFF. The CDR3 bases are TGTGCCAGCTCGATTGGGAACGATGAGCAGTTCTTC.

The chain joins TRBV7-9 to TRBJ1-1; 7 bases are shared with TRBD1. The V gene end was trimmed by 5 bases and the J gene end by 5 bases; junction bases not matched to a gene: 8. CDR3 size: 14 residues. Germline V lookup: CDR1 SEHNR, CDR2 FQNEAQ (reference sequence). The CDR3 protein is CASSRMGQKTEAFF. DNA of the CDR3: TGTGCCAGCAGCCGCATGGGACAGAAGACTGAAGCTTTCTTT.

V gene TRBV30 combines with J gene TRBJ1-1, with 10 bases aligning to TRBD1. The V segment lost 1 base and the J segment 7 bases; nucleotides outside the gene matches: 3. This CDR3 has 13 amino acids. Germline V gene data show CDR1 as GTSNPN and CDR2 as SVGIG (reference sequence). This CDR3 reads CAWSAGTGDEAFF. The DNA of the CDR3 is TGTGCCTGGAGTGCCGGGACAGGGGATGAAGCTTTCTTT. Full variable domain (missing parts from reference TRBV30 and TRBJ1-1): SQTIHQWPATLVQPVGSPLSLECTVEGTSNPNLYWYRQAAGRGLQLLFYSVGIGQISSEVPQNLSASRPQDRQFILSSKKLLLSDSGFYLCAWSAGTGDEAFFGQGTRLTVV.

This sequence joins TRBV29-1 and TRBJ2-1; D is possibly TRBD1 or TRBD2 (6 bases each). CDR3 length equals 15 residues. V shed 6 bases and J shed 10 bases, with 25 bases lying between them. Per the germline V gene, CDR1 is SQVTM and CDR2 is ANQGSEA. For the CDR3, the DNA is TGCAGCGTAGCCTCCGGGACAACCGGGAGCCGGGAGCAGTTCTTC. Translated, it gives CSVASGTTGSREQFF.

The chain uses TRBV4-1 and TRBJ1-1, with 9 bases matching TRBD1. Germline V gene sequence: CDR1 MGHRA, CDR2 YSYEKL. V trimming: 6 bases; J trimming: 0 bases; junction bases outside the gene matches: 11. CDR3 length: 17 residues. The CDR3 sequence: CASSSGQGTRLNTEAFF. For the CDR3, the DNA is TGCGCCAGCAGTTCCGGACAGGGGACTAGGTTGAACACTGAAGCTTTCTTT.

V gene TRBV24-1 combines with J gene TRBJ2-3, with D unresolved. CDR3 length equals 12 residues. Germline loops: CDR1 KGHDR, CDR2 SFDVKD. V was clipped by 2 bases and J by 6 bases, with 5 bases between them. CDR3 residues: CATSDSPDTQYF. DNA for the CDR3: TGTGCCACCAGTGATTCGCCTGATACGCAGTATTTT.

This clone is a singleton in its sample. V gene TRBV10-2 combines with J gene TRBJ2-5; possibly TRBD2 for D (6 bases). The V gene lost 3 bases and the J gene lost 3 bases, with 8 bases spanning the gap. Per the germline V gene, CDR1 is WSHSY and CDR2 is SAAADI. The CDR3 is made up of 13 amino acids. DNA for the CDR3: TGCGCCAGCAGTGATAGCGGAGAAGAGACCCAGTACTTC. As protein: CASSDSGEETQYF.

This chain joins TRBV5-1 and TRBJ1-2, with 12 bases identical to TRBD1. The J segment lost 7 bases and the V segment lost 4 bases, leaving 8 bases of the junction unmatched. The CDR3 spans 15 residues. Germline V lookup: CDR1 SGHRS, CDR2 YFSETQ. CDR3 sequence (DNA): TGCGCCAGCAGCATAGGGACAGGGGGCTATCGTGGCTACACCTTC. Protein sequence: CASSIGTGGYRGYTF. Supplemented by reference TRBV5-1 and TRBJ1-2, the full variable domain reads KAGVTQTPRYLIKTRGQQVTLSCSPISGHRSVSWYQQTPGQGLQFLFEYFSETQRNKGNFPGRFSGRQFSNSRSEMNVSTLELGDSALYLCASSIGTGGYRGYTFGSGTRLTVV.

This chain joins TRBV5-4 and TRBJ1-2; D remains ambiguous. Deletions cut 4 bases from V and 4 bases from J, with 17 bases between. CDR3 length: 15 residues. Germline V CDR1 and CDR2: SGHNT, YYREEE (reference sequence). CDR3 coding DNA: TGTGCCAGCAGCCCACGAGGGAGGGCTGGCTATGGCTACACCTTC. Translating gives CASSPRGRAGYGYTF.

In its sample, this clone was seen once. J is TRBJ1-2 and V is TRBV30; a possible D gene is TRBD1 (5 bases). The CDR3 covers 12 residues. Deletions cut 4 bases from V and 4 bases from J, with 10 bases between. The germline V gene has CDR1 GTSNPN and CDR2 SVGIG (reference sequence). The CDR3 spells CAWTLGGYGYTF. CDR3 in DNA: TGTGCCTGGACCTTGGGGGGCTATGGCTACACCTTC.

The J gene is TRBJ2-5, the V gene TRBV5-1; D uncertain. In germline, CDR1 is SGHRS, CDR2 YFSETQ. V lost 0 bases to trimming and J lost 5 bases, with 8 bases between them. The CDR3 is made up of 13 amino acids. This CDR3 reads CASSLVRRETQYF. The CDR3 nucleotides read TGCGCCAGCAGCTTGGTCAGACGGGAGACCCAGTACTTC.

The rearrangement uses TRBV25-1 and TRBJ2-7; D possibly uses TRBD1 or TRBD2 (5 bases each). CDR3 size: 13 residues. V lost 7 bases and J lost 0, with 10 bases in between. CDR1 and CDR2 (germline): MGHDK, SYGVNS. The CDR3 sequence is CASKGTVSYEQYF. In nucleotides, the CDR3 is TGTGCCAGCAAAGGGACGGTCTCCTACGAGCAGTACTTC.

The chain couples TRBV13 to TRBJ2-1; D is perhaps TRBD1 (6 bases). The V end was cut by 2 bases, the J end by 14 bases, with 16 bases between. CDR1 and CDR2 from the germline V gene are PRHDT and FYEKMQ (reference sequence). The CDR3 loop spans 13 amino acids. The CDR3 sequence: CASSLRMDSGEFF. In nucleotides, the CDR3 is TGTGCCAGCAGCTTAAGGATGGACTCAGGGGAGTTCTTC.

The J gene is TRBJ1-6, the V gene TRBV4-1; D uncertain. Germline values: CDR1 MGHRA, CDR2 YSYEKL. The CDR3 consists of 15 residues. V lost 1 base and J 7 bases, leaving 11 bases between the germline ends. The CDR3 spells CASSQGRQINSPLHF. For the CDR3, the DNA is TGCGCCAGCAGCCAAGGAAGGCAGATCAATTCACCCCTCCACTTT.

This clone was seen a single time. CDR3 DNA sequence: TGTGCCAGCAGCGTATCCGCGGGAGTAGGAGAGACCCAGTACTTC. It codes for CASSVSAGVGETQYF. V gene TRBV9 combines with J gene TRBJ2-5; the match to TRBD2 covers 7 bases. Germline CDR1 and CDR2: SGDLS and YYNGEE. Trimming cost V 1 base and J 4 bases; bases outside gene matches: 7. This CDR3 region has 15 residues.

This clone showed up just a few times. This chain uses TRBV3-1 (or the pseudogene TRBV3-2) with TRBJ1-6; D not resolved. CDR1 is LGHDT, CDR2 YNNKEL, per germline (reference sequence). This CDR3 is 14 amino acids long. V lost 2 bases and J lost 9, with 11 bases in between. The CDR3 is CASSQNSETSPLHF. The CDR3 DNA sequence: TGTGCCAGCAGCCAAAACAGCGAGACTTCACCCCTCCACTTT.

This clone has only a few counts. The CDR3: CASSQDNRNSYNEQFF. In DNA form, the CDR3 reads TGCGCCAGCAGCCAAGATAACAGAAACTCCTACAATGAGCAGTTCTTC. The V call is TRBV4-1, the J call TRBJ2-1; unclear D gene. This CDR3 has 16 residues. The germline V gene has CDR1 MGHRA and CDR2 YSYEKL. V dropped 0 bases and J dropped 0 bases, with 9 bases sitting between them.

The rearrangement uses TRBV28 and TRBJ2-1; D call uncertain. Germline V lookup: CDR1 MDHEN, CDR2 SYDVKM. The ends were cut back, 8 bases at V and 10 bases at J, with 12 bases in the middle. CDR3 length: 11 amino acids. CDR3 loop: CASGSNREQFF. The CDR3 DNA is TGTGCCAGCGGATCCAATAGGGAGCAGTTCTTC.

This clone was seen just once. The chain links TRBV5-1 to TRBJ1-1, with TRBD1 matching over 10 bases. With 3 bases clipped from V and 5 bases from J, the junction kept 4 bases outside the gene matches. The CDR3 consists of 14 residues. Germline V gene lookup returns CDR1 SGHRS and CDR2 YFSETQ. The CDR3 DNA is TGCGCCAGCAGCTCCGGGACAGGGGTTACTGAAGCTTTCTTT. This encodes CASSSGTGVTEAFF. Filled out from reference TRBV5-1 and TRBJ1-1, the complete variable domain reads KAGVTQTPRYLIKTRGQQVTLSCSPISGHRSVSWYQQTPGQGLQFLFEYFSETQRNKGNFPGRFSGRQFSNSRSEMNVSTLELGDSALYLCASSSGTGVTEAFFGQGTRLTVV.

V and J are TRBV3-1 (or the pseudogene TRBV3-2) and TRBJ2-3, with TRBD2 identical over 8 bases. Germline CDR1 is LGHDT and CDR2 is YNNKEL (reference sequence). Trimming took 8 bases from V and 1 from J; bases not matched to a gene: 2. The CDR3 is made up of 13 amino acids. CDR3 region: CASALAGTDTQYF. CDR3 coding DNA: TGTGCCAGCGCACTAGCGGGCACAGATACGCAGTATTTT.

This chain uses TRBV5-8 with TRBJ2-3; weak D call: TRBD1 (5 bases). The CDR3 covers 15 residues. Germline values: CDR1 SGHTS, CDR2 YDEGEE. V was clipped by 4 bases and J by 7 bases, with 19 bases between them. For the CDR3, the DNA is TGTGCCAGCAGCATGGTGATTTCAGGGTCAAATACGCAGTATTTT. Amino acid sequence: CASSMVISGSNTQYF.

This clone has more than one count but fewer than ten. The rearrangement joins TRBV2 to TRBJ1-1; D ambiguous. The germline CDR1 and CDR2 sequences are SNHLY and FYNNEI. The CDR3 extends over 17 amino acids. Between the trimmed V and J ends, which lost 0 bases and 0 bases, there was a span of 14 bases. CDR3 region: CASSEAGSLGLNTEAFF. In DNA form, the CDR3 reads TGTGCCAGCAGTGAAGCTGGCAGCCTGGGGTTGAACACTGAAGCTTTCTTT.

This clone was detected a few times. One end of the junction is discordant with germline, which a read error may explain. The chain joins TRBV2 to TRBJ1-2; tentative D call: TRBD1 (6 bases). The V gene's germline CDR1 is SNHLY and CDR2 FYNNEI. The CDR3 runs to 13 residues. The CDR3 nucleotides are TGTGCCAGCAGCTACAGGGATTACTATGACTACACCTTC. Amino acid sequence: CASSYRDYYDYTF.

This rearrangement joins TRBV6-1 to TRBJ2-4; D gene unclear. The CDR3 is made up of 16 amino acids. The germline CDR1 and CDR2 sequences are MNHNS and SASEGT. V was shortened by 3 bases and J by 3 bases, with 15 bases between the two germline ends. In nucleotides, the CDR3 is TGTGCCAGCAGTGATCTATTCGAGGCAGGCAAAAACATTCAGTACTTC. Its translation is CASSDLFEAGKNIQYF.

The V and J genes are TRBV5-1 and TRBJ2-1; 9 nucleotides line up with TRBD2. The CDR3 is made up of 16 amino acids. CDR1 and CDR2 from the germline V gene are SGHRS and YFSETQ. V was clipped by 2 bases and J by 4 bases; unmatched bases: 7. The DNA for the CDR3 is TGCGCCAGCAGCTTTACCCCTAGCGGGAATTACAATGAGCAGTTCTTC. Residues: CASSFTPSGNYNEQFF.